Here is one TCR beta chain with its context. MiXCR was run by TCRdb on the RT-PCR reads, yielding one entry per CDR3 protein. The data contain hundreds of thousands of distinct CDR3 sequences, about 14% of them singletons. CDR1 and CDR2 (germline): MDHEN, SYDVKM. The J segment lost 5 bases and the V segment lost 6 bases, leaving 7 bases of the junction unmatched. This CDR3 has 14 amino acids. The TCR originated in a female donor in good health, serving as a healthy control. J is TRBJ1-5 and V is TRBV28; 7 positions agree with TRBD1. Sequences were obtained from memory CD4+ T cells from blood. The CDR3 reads CASRTGLDYQPQHF. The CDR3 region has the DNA TGTGCCAGCAGGACAGGGCTTGACTATCAGCCCCAGCATTTT.